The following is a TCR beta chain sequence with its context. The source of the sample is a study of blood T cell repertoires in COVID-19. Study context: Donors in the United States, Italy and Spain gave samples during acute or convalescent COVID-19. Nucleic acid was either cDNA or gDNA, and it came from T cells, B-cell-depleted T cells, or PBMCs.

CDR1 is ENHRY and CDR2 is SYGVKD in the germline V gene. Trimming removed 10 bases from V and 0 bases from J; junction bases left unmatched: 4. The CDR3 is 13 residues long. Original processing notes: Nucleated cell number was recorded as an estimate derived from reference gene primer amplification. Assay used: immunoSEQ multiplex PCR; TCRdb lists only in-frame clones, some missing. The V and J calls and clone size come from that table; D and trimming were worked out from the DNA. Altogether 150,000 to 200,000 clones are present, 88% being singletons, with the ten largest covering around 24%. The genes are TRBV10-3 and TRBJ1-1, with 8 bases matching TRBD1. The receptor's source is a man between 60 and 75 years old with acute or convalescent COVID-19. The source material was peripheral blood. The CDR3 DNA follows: TGTGCCACCGGGGACAGGATGAACACTGAAGCTTTCTTT. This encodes CATGDRMNTEAFF.